One and the same sample provided the 18 T cell receptor beta chains below, sequenced in a study of blood T cells in healthy people across ages (dated by TCRdb to the mid-2010s). The library was prepared using 5' RACE. Sequenced on an Illumina HiSeq 2500. A second 7 to 11 cycle PCR used a sample-barcoded 5' primer and a J-beta primer mix. Starting from the raw public reads, TCRdb applied fastp trimming at Q25, assembled clones with MiXCR and retained in-frame beta chains. Every entry covers one CDR3 protein and lists the most common genes and DNA from its rows. A total of about 1.4 million distinct CDR3 sequences appear in this sample, around 55% of them only once. The top ten clones comprise about 6.7% of the sample. Sequencing was done on a sample of blood. These receptors were collected from a man between 18 and 35 years old in good health.

This chain joins TRBV21-1 and TRBJ2-7; the table's D call, TRBD1, was not checked against the DNA. TRBV21-1 represents a pseudogene. The CDR3 contains 16 residues. CDR3: CASRPPVQGPLHEQYF. The CDR3 DNA reads TGTGCCAGCCGCCCCCCGGTACAGGGGCCCCTGCACGAGCAGTACTTC.

This clonotype appeared once. One end of the junction varies from germline; a read error may be responsible. This chain links TRBV11-2 with TRBJ2-4, with D hard to call. Germline V gene sequence: CDR1 SGHAT, CDR2 FQNNGV. This CDR3 has 13 amino acids. The CDR3 sequence: CASSVDNKNIQYF. The CDR3 coding sequence is TGTGCCAGCAGCGTAGATAACAAAAACATTCAGTACTTC.

This clonotype was seen only a few times. The chain employs TRBV28 and TRBJ2-5, with 11 bases fitting TRBD2. This CDR3 has 17 residues. The ends lost 3 bases at V and 4 bases at J; junction bases unmatched: 10. Germline V gene sequence: CDR1 MDHEN, CDR2 SYDVKM. The CDR3 bases are TGTGCCAGCAGTTTCTCATCACTAGCGGGAGTTGGAGAGACCCAGTACTTC. Its translation is CASSFSSLAGVGETQYF.

This chain connects TRBV6-6 to TRBJ2-6; possibly TRBD1 for D (6 bases). Trimming took off 6 bases at V and 0 bases at J, with 15 bases between the two ends. Germline-derived CDR1 and CDR2 are MNHNY and SVGAGI (reference sequence). The CDR3 has 17 residues. CDR3 in amino acids: CASRSGTQYSGANVLTF. In DNA, the CDR3 is TGTGCCAGCAGATCCGGGACACAGTACTCTGGGGCCAACGTCCTGACTTTC.

This chain links TRBV29-1 with TRBJ2-7; 8 nucleotides match TRBD2. CDR3 size: 13 residues. The ends lost 2 bases at V and 3 bases at J; junction bases unmatched: 3. Germline V gives CDR1 SQVTM, CDR2 ANQGSEA. This CDR3 is CSVEILADYEQYF. CDR3 nucleotide sequence: TGCAGCGTTGAAATACTAGCGGACTACGAGCAGTACTTC.

The chain employs TRBV7-8 and TRBJ1-5, with D possibly being TRBD1 (5 bases). The CDR3 totals 13 residues. The V end was cut by 10 bases, the J end by 2 bases, with 12 bases between. The germline V gene has CDR1 SGHVS and CDR2 FQNEAQ. The CDR3 sequence is CATGALGNQPQHF. CDR3 nucleotide sequence: TGTGCCACCGGGGCACTCGGCAATCAGCCCCAGCATTTT.

The CDR3 DNA is TGTGCCAGCAGTTTTGGCCCAGAAGTCCGTGAGCAGTTCTTC. Its translation: CASSFGPEVREQFF. The chain uses TRBV6-5 and TRBJ2-1; D remains unclear. The germline V and J ends were trimmed by 4 bases and 9 bases, with 16 bases remaining between them. The CDR3 extends over 14 amino acids. In germline, CDR1 is MNHEY, CDR2 SVGAGI.

This clonotype was seen a handful of times. The V and J genes are TRBV15 and TRBJ2-2; 9 bases line up with TRBD1. CDR1 and CDR2 (germline): LNHNV, YYDKDF (reference sequence). V lost 0 bases, J lost 8 bases, and 7 bases stayed unmatched. This CDR3 is built from 16 residues. CDR3 nucleotide sequence: TGTGCCACCAGCAGAGATCTAACAGGGGGCTTTGGGGAGCTGTTTTTT. Translation: CATSRDLTGGFGELFF. Complete variable domain (other parts from reference TRBV15 and TRBJ2-2): DAMVIQNPRYQVTQFGKPVTLSCSQTLNHNVMYWYQQKSSQAPKLLFHYYDKDFNNEADTPDNFQSRRPNTSFCFLDIRSPGLGDTAMYLCATSRDLTGGFGELFFGEGSRLTVL.

This chain uses TRBV20-1 with TRBJ2-7; a weak D match, TRBD1 (6 bases). V dropped 0 bases and J dropped 5 bases, with 14 bases sitting between them. This CDR3 has 14 residues. Germline V gene sequence: CDR1 DFQATT, CDR2 SNEGSKA (reference sequence). The CDR3 region is CSAREPNYRDEQYF. The CDR3 nucleotides are TGCAGTGCTAGAGAGCCGAATTACAGGGACGAGCAGTACTTC.

This chain joins TRBV7-8 and TRBJ2-3; D not certain. The CDR3 runs to 13 residues. Trimming pared 4 bases from V and 3 bases from J, leaving 8 bases between. From germline, CDR1 is SGHVS and CDR2 FQNEAQ. The CDR3 loop reads CASSYDLTDTQYF. The DNA of the CDR3 is TGTGCCAGCAGCTATGACCTAACAGATACGCAGTATTTT.

As for this clonotype: Its ends do not fully match the called genes, so a read error is possible. This chain links TRBV20-1 with TRBJ2-5; no clear D gene. The germline CDR1 and CDR2 sequences are DFQATT and SNEGSKA (reference sequence). This CDR3 is 12 amino acids long. CDR3 amino acids: CSAREALETQYF. The CDR3 DNA follows: TGCAGTGCTCGAGAGGCTCTCGAGACCCAGTACTTC.

This clonotype was counted between two and nine times. This sequence joins TRBV12-3 or TRBV12-4 and TRBJ2-5; 11 bases align to TRBD1. The CDR3 loop spans 16 amino acids. Trimming cost V 3 bases and J 7 bases; bases outside gene matches: 10. The CDR3 is CASSLGTGGPRGTQYF. The CDR3 DNA reads as TGTGCCAGCAGTTTGGGGACAGGGGGACCGAGAGGGACCCAGTACTTC.

This chain links TRBV20-1 with TRBJ1-5; TRBD1 agrees at 7 bases. CDR1 and CDR2 (germline): DFQATT, SNEGSKA (reference sequence). V was clipped by 6 bases and J by 6 bases; unmatched bases: 14. The CDR3 is 15 amino acids. Here the CDR3 reads CSAAPQGSESQPQHF. The CDR3 nucleotides read TGCAGTGCAGCCCCACAGGGGTCAGAGAGTCAGCCCCAGCATTTT.

The chain links TRBV7-2 to TRBJ1-2, with TRBD1 matching over 7 bases. The CDR3 has 15 residues. Germline V gene data show CDR1 as SGHTA and CDR2 as FQGNSA. The trim removed 5 bases at V and 2 bases at J, leaving 8 bases unmatched. CDR3 nucleotide sequence: TGTGCCAGCAGCCAAGGGGGCCTCACAAACTATGGCTACACCTTC. It specifies CASSQGGLTNYGYTF.

The DNA for the CDR3 is TGCAGTGCAGGCCCTATCACAGATACGCAGTATTTT. Translated: CSAGPITDTQYF. V and J are TRBV20-1 and TRBJ2-3; no definite D call. Deletions cut 6 bases from V and 2 bases from J, with 9 bases between. CDR1 is DFQATT and CDR2 is SNEGSKA in the germline V gene (reference sequence). The CDR3 has 12 amino acids.

On this clonotype itself: A read error may produce the germline difference seen at one junction end. The gene calls are TRBV25-1 and TRBJ2-5; the D gene is possibly TRBD1 (5 bases). This CDR3 has 16 amino acids. CDR1 and CDR2 (germline): MGHDK, SYGVNS. The CDR3 loop is CASSEWGRVTQEAQYF. The CDR3 DNA is TGTGCCAGCAGTGAATGGGGCAGGGTCACCCAAGAGGCCCAGTACTTC.

This clonotype was observed a few times. The CDR3 is CSAPWGRGQVTDTQYF. CDR3 DNA: TGCAGTGCGCCATGGGGACGGGGGCAGGTCACAGATACGCAGTATTTT. The chain combines TRBV20-1 with TRBJ2-3, with D perhaps matching TRBD1 or TRBD2 (6 bases each). Per the germline V gene, CDR1 is DFQATT and CDR2 is SNEGSKA (reference sequence). The V end lost 6 bases, the J end lost 2 bases, and 21 bases lay between the germline ends. This CDR3 contains 16 residues.

This clonotype was found a few times. The V call is TRBV27, the J call TRBJ2-7; no definite D call. V lost 0 bases and J 1 base, leaving 7 bases between the germline ends. CDR1 is MNHEY and CDR2 is SMNVEV in the germline V gene (reference sequence). The CDR3 totals 14 residues. CDR3 protein: CASSLSQESYEQYF. For the CDR3, the DNA is TGTGCCAGCAGTTTATCTCAGGAATCCTACGAGCAGTACTTC.